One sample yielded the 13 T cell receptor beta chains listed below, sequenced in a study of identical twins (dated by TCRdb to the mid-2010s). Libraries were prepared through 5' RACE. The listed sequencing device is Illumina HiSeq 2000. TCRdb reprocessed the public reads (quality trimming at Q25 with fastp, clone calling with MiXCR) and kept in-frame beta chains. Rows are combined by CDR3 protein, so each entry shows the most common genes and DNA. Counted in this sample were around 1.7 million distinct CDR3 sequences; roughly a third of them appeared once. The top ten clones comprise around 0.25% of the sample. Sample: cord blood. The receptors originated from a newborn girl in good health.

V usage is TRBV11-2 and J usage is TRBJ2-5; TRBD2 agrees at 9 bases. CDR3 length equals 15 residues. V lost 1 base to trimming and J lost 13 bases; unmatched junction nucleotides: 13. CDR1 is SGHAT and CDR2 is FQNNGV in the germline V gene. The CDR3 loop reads CASSLGAGGHYELYF. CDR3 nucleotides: TGTGCCAGCAGCTTAGGAGCGGGGGGCCATTACGAGCTGTACTTC.

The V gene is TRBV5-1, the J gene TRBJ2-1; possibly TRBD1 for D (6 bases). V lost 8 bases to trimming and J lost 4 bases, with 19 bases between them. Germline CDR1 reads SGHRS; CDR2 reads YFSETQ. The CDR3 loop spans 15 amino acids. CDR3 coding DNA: TGCGCCAGTACAGGGCCAGGGGAAAAATACAATGAGCAGTTCTTC. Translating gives CASTGPGEKYNEQFF.

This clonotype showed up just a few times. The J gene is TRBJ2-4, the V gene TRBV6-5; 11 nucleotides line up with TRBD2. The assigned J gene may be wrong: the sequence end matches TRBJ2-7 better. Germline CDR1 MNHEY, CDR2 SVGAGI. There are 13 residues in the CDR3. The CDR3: CASTSGLAAEQYF. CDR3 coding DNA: TGTGCCAGCACTTCGGGACTAGCGGCCGAGCAGTACTTC.

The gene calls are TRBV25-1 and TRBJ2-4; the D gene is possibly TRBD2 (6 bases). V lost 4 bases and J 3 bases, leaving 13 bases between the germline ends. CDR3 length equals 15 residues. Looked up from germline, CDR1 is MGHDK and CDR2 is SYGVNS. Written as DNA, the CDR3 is TGTGCCAGCAGTGGATTGGGGGGTGGCAAAAACATTCAGTACTTC. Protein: CASSGLGGGKNIQYF.

Here the CDR3 reads CSVEGSGGYDTQYF. CDR3 DNA: TGCAGCGTTGAAGGGTCGGGTGGGTACGATACGCAGTATTTT. This chain uses TRBV29-1 with TRBJ2-3; D not certain. Germline V gene lookup returns CDR1 SQVTM and CDR2 ANQGSEA. Trimming took off 1 base at V and 6 bases at J, with 14 bases between the two ends. The CDR3 consists of 14 residues.

CDR3 DNA sequence: TGTGCCAGACTGACAGGAGACAACACTGAAGCTTTCTTT. It codes for CARLTGDNTEAFF. The chain is built from TRBV12-3 or TRBV12-4 and TRBJ1-1; possibly TRBD1 for D (6 bases). V gave up 9 bases and J gave up 2 bases, with 13 bases separating them. CDR3 length: 13 residues.

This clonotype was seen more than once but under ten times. CDR3 sequence (DNA): TGTGCCAGCAGCAAATGGGACAGGGGGCAAGAGACCCAGTACTTC. Residues: CASSKWDRGQETQYF. This rearrangement joins TRBV21-1 to TRBJ2-5; TRBD1, as called in the table, went unchecked against the DNA. TRBV21-1 corresponds to a pseudogene. This CDR3 contains 15 residues.

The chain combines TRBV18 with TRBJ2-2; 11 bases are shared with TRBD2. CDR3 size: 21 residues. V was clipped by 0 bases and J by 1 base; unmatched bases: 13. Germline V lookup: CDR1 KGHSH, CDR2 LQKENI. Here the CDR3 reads CASSPPILLAGERWNTGELFF. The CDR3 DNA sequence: TGTGCCAGCTCACCACCGATTTTACTAGCGGGAGAACGGTGGAACACCGGGGAGCTGTTTTTT.

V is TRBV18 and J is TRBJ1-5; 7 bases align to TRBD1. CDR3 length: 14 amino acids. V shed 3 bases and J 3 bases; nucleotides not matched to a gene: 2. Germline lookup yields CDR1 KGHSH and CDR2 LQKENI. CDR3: CASSPGQHNQPQHF. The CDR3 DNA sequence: TGTGCCAGCTCACCGGGACAGCACAATCAGCCCCAGCATTTT.

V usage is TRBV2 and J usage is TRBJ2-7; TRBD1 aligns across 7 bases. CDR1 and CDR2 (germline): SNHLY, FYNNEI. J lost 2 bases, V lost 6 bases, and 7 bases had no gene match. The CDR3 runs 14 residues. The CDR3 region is CASSAEGTAYEQYF. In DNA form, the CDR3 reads TGTGCCAGCAGCGCAGAGGGGACAGCCTACGAGCAGTACTTC. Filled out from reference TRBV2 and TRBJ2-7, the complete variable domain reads EPEVTQTPSHQVTQMGQEVILRCVPISNHLYFYWYRQILGQKVEFLVSFYNNEISEKSEIFDDQFSVERPDGSNFTLKIRSTKLEDSAMYFCASSAEGTAYEQYFGPGTRLTVT.

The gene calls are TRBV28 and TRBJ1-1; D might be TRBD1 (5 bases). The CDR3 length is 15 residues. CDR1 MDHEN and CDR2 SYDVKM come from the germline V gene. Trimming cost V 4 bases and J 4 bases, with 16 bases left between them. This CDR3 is CASSWGTAGSTEAFF. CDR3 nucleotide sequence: TGTGCCAGCAGTTGGGGGACCGCGGGGAGCACTGAAGCTTTCTTT.

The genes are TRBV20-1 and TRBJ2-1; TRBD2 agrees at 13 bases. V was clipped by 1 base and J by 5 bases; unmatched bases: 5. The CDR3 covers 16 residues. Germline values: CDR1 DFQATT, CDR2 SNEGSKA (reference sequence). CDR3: CSARGGLAGRDNEQFF. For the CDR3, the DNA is TGCAGTGCTAGAGGGGGACTAGCGGGAAGGGACAATGAGCAGTTCTTC.

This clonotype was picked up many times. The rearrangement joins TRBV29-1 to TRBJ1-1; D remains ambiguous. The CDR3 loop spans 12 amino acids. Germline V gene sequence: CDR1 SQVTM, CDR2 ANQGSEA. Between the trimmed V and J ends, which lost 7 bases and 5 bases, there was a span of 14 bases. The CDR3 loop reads CSGGPGGTEAFF. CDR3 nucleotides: TGCAGCGGAGGGCCCGGAGGGACTGAAGCTTTCTTT.